Following are 5 T cell receptor beta chains from one sample sequenced in a study of control samples from healthy donors and cancer patients (TCRdb year 2020). The library relied on the immunoSEQ multiplex PCR assay. The source is immuneACCESS, and TCRdb retained only in-frame sequences with V and J called. Part of the clones is not carried over; for the studies checked, unresolved V genes explain less than half of this, and the remainder is unexplained. The sample records about 120,000 clones, roughly 90% of which are singletons. Approximately 39% of the sample is taken by the ten largest. Sequenced sample: blood. The receptors derive from a man in his fifties in good health.

There are a few counts of this clone. The chain recombines TRBV11-3 with TRBJ2-1; no firm D call. Looked up from germline, CDR1 is SGHNT and CDR2 is YENEEA. This CDR3 comprises 15 residues. Deletions cut 2 bases from V and 2 bases from J, with 10 bases between. CDR3: CASSLRQAPYNEQFF. DNA of the CDR3: TGTGCCAGCAGCTTAAGGCAGGCCCCCTACAATGAGCAGTTCTTC.

This chain uses TRBV25-1 with TRBJ1-2; 9 bases match TRBD1. This CDR3 region has 14 residues. The germline CDR1 and CDR2 sequences are MGHDK and SYGVNS. The V gene end was trimmed by 1 base and the J gene end by 3 bases; junction bases not matched to a gene: 0. This CDR3 is CASSEWDRDYGYTF. The CDR3 coding sequence is TGTGCCAGCAGTGAATGGGACAGGGACTATGGCTACACCTTC.

The chain uses TRBV4-3 and TRBJ1-3; D might be TRBD1 (6 bases). This CDR3 has 16 amino acids. CDR1 is LGHNA, CDR2 YSLEER, per germline. V shed 1 base and J shed 0 bases, with 10 bases lying between them. Here the CDR3 reads CASSQAGGGSGNTIYF. The CDR3 DNA sequence: TGCGCCAGCAGCCAAGCTGGAGGGGGCTCTGGAAACACCATATATTTT.

The chain has TRBV30 and TRBJ1-2; perhaps TRBD1 as D (5 bases). Trimming took off 0 bases at V and 8 bases at J, with 22 bases between the two ends. Germline loops: CDR1 GTSNPN, CDR2 SVGIG (reference sequence). The CDR3 length is 16 residues. This CDR3 reads CAWSVKAQGRAGGYTF. Written as DNA, the CDR3 is TGTGCCTGGAGTGTAAAGGCTCAGGGAAGGGCGGGAGGCTACACCTTC.

CDR3 coding DNA: TGTGCCAGCAGCCAAGATTCTCCCGGGGCTTTCTTT. Its protein is CASSQDSPGAFF. This chain uses TRBV3-1 (or the pseudogene TRBV3-2) with TRBJ1-1; D unclear. The CDR3 runs 12 residues. V lost 0 bases and J lost 11, with 10 bases in between. Germline CDR1 and CDR2: LGHDT and YNNKEL (reference sequence).